This TCR beta chain appears in the sequencing data of a study of OX40 agonist ivuxolimab in advanced cancers. The CDR3 runs 15 residues. CDR1 SGHRS and CDR2 YFSETQ come from the germline V gene. V dropped 4 bases and J dropped 4 bases, with 17 bases sitting between them. Clones were read by immunoSEQ multiplex PCR, and TCRdb kept only the in-frame ones, dropping some. Of tens of thousands of clones listed, over 75% are singletons. Sequenced material: CD4+ or CD8+ T cells sorted from blood, taken in a trial of the OX40 agonist ivuxolimab. The sequence was obtained from an adult with an advanced solid tumor such as melanoma, head and neck, liver or kidney cancer. This rearrangement joins TRBV5-1 to TRBJ2-5; weak D call: TRBD2 (6 bases). CDR3 amino acids: CASSRTPGSPETQYF. In DNA form, the CDR3 reads TGCGCCAGCAGCCGGACCCCCGGGAGCCCAGAGACCCAGTACTTC.